This passage covers 21 T cell receptor beta chains from one sample sequenced in a study of blood T cell repertoires in COVID-19 (dated by TCRdb to about 2020). Library generation was performed with the immunoSEQ multiplex PCR assay. Entries here come from immuneACCESS through TCRdb and include only in-frame sequences with V and J called. Some clones fail to appear in such tables; in the studies checked, an unresolved V gene covers under half of the shortfall, and the cause of the remainder is unknown. A total of approximately 140,000 clones appear in this sample, 84% of them only once. The top ten hold around 3.7% of the sample. Sample: PBMCs or T cells enriched from blood (not recorded which). These receptors were collected from a woman aged 45-65 years with acute COVID-19.

This chain joins TRBV5-6 and TRBJ2-2, with a tentative D call TRBD1 (6 bases). This CDR3 is built from 15 residues. Germline lookup yields CDR1 SGHDT and CDR2 YYEEEE. Trimming removed 5 bases at V and 3 bases at J, with 14 bases between. The CDR3 nucleotides are TGTGCCAGCAGACAACAGGGAAAGGACACCGGGGAGCTGTTTTTT. Translation gives CASRQQGKDTGELFF.

The J gene is TRBJ2-3, the V gene TRBV28; 9 nucleotides align to TRBD2. The CDR3 runs to 21 residues. Losses at the gene ends were 3 bases for V and 7 bases for J; bases not matched to a gene: 26. CDR1 MDHEN and CDR2 SYDVKM come from the germline V gene. In nucleotides, the CDR3 is TGTGCCAGCAGTTTTGTAGTGGTGGCTAGCGGGATTAGTGGAGCCCCTAATACGCAGTATTTT. Its protein is CASSFVVVASGISGAPNTQYF.

The rearrangement joins TRBV6-1 to TRBJ1-5; D might be TRBD1 (6 bases). Germline V gives CDR1 MNHNS, CDR2 SASEGT. The CDR3 length is 13 residues. Trimming pared 2 bases from V and 7 bases from J, leaving 9 bases between. The chain's CDR3 is CASSERGAQPQHF. The CDR3 nucleotides are TGTGCCAGCAGTGAACGGGGGGCCCAGCCCCAGCATTTT.

The chain has TRBV3-1 (or the pseudogene TRBV3-2) and TRBJ2-2; D is undetermined. Germline V gene lookup returns CDR1 LGHDT and CDR2 YNNKEL (reference sequence). This CDR3 is built from 14 residues. Trimming removed 1 base from V and 7 bases from J, with 10 bases in between. CDR3 residues: CASSQADSYGELFF. The CDR3 DNA reads as TGTGCCAGCAGCCAAGCAGATTCTTACGGGGAGCTGTTTTTT.

The V and J genes are TRBV7-2 and TRBJ1-1, with TRBD1 as a possible D gene (5 bases). CDR3 length equals 12 residues. Germline assignment: CDR1 SGHTA and CDR2 FQGNSA. The germline V and J ends were trimmed by 0 bases and 11 bases, with 10 bases remaining between them. Here the CDR3 reads CASSLARQSAFF. CDR3 DNA sequence: TGTGCCAGCAGCTTAGCCCGACAGAGTGCTTTCTTT.

V usage is TRBV4-1 and J usage is TRBJ2-1, with TRBD1 matching over 9 bases. The germline CDR1 and CDR2 sequences are MGHRA and YSYEKL. J was trimmed by 6 bases and V by 9 bases; bases with no gene match: 12. The CDR3 is made up of 15 amino acids. As DNA, the CDR3 is TGCGCCAGTGAGCCGGGACAGGGAAACAGCAATGAGCAGTTCTTC. Amino acid sequence: CASEPGQGNSNEQFF.

In its sample, this clone was seen a few times. The chain links TRBV7-9 to TRBJ1-2; TRBD1 agrees at 8 bases. The CDR3 is made up of 15 amino acids. Germline lookup yields CDR1 SEHNR and CDR2 FQNEAQ (reference sequence). J lost 3 bases, V lost 1 base, and 4 bases had no gene match. The chain's CDR3 is CASSLGSGGDYGYTF. In DNA, the CDR3 is TGTGCCAGCAGCTTAGGGTCAGGGGGCGACTATGGCTACACCTTC. Supplemented by reference TRBV7-9 and TRBJ1-2, the full variable domain reads DTGVSQNPRHKITKRGQNVTFRCDPISEHNRLYWYRQTLGQGPEFLTYFQNEAQLEKSRLLSDRFSAERPKGSFSTLEIQRTEQGDSAMYLCASSLGSGGDYGYTFGSGTRLTVV.

The V gene is TRBV24-1, the J gene TRBJ2-5; perhaps TRBD1 as D (5 bases). Germline loops: CDR1 KGHDR, CDR2 SFDVKD. This CDR3 region has 14 residues. The V end lost 3 bases, the J end lost 2 bases, and 9 bases lay between the germline ends. This chain's CDR3 is CATSDGRQQETQYF. Here the CDR3 DNA reads TGTGCCACCAGTGATGGTAGACAGCAAGAGACCCAGTACTTC.

V gene TRBV5-5 combines with J gene TRBJ2-1; D is unclear. CDR3 length: 13 residues. The germline gives CDR1 SGHKS, CDR2 YYEKEE (reference sequence). Trimming pared 4 bases from V and 3 bases from J, leaving 8 bases between. As DNA, the CDR3 is TGTGCCAGCAGCCCAGACTTCTACAATGAGCAGTTCTTC. It is translated as CASSPDFYNEQFF.

The chain links TRBV10-3 to TRBJ1-2; 9 positions agree with TRBD1. J was trimmed by 3 bases and V by 6 bases; bases with no gene match: 11. Germline V gives CDR1 ENHRY, CDR2 SYGVKD. The length of the CDR3 is 16 residues. The CDR3 DNA reads as TGTGCCATCAGGCGGGGACAGGGCGCCGTAGACTATGGCTACACCTTC. It is translated as CAIRRGQGAVDYGYTF.

The V and J genes are TRBV10-2 and TRBJ2-5, with D perhaps TRBD2 (6 bases). The V end was cut by 2 bases, the J end by 3 bases, with 16 bases between. Per germline, CDR1 WSHSY and CDR2 SAAADI. This CDR3 has 16 amino acids. CDR3 sequence: CASSEPPRVAEETQYF. The DNA of the CDR3 is TGCGCCAGCAGTGAGCCCCCGAGGGTAGCGGAAGAGACCCAGTACTTC.

The sample holds a few counts of this clone. This chain uses TRBV21-1 with TRBJ2-6; the table's D call, TRBD1, was not checked against the DNA. TRBV21-1 is annotated as a pseudogene. The CDR3 covers 16 residues. The DNA of the CDR3 is TGTGCCAGCACCCGGACAGGGTTGAGAGGGGCCAACGTCCTGACTTTC. Amino acids: CASTRTGLRGANVLTF.

The V gene is TRBV5-4, the J gene TRBJ2-3; 8 nucleotides match TRBD2. The germline V gene has CDR1 SGHNT and CDR2 YYREEE (reference sequence). This CDR3 is built from 16 residues. V dropped 4 bases and J dropped 3; count of bases not matched to a gene: 10. The DNA of the CDR3 is TGTGCCAGCAGCATCGGGGTAGCGGGAAGGACAGATACGCAGTATTTT. Protein sequence: CASSIGVAGRTDTQYF.

The rearrangement uses TRBV2 and TRBJ1-1, with a tentative D call TRBD1 (6 bases). Germline assignment: CDR1 SNHLY and CDR2 FYNNEI. The length of the CDR3 is 16 residues. Trimming left V 6 bases short and J 6 bases short, with 23 bases between. The CDR3, as DNA: TGTGCCAGCAGCGTGGGGGGGGGCGAGGTACTCGCTGAAGCTTTCTTT. This codes for CASSVGGGEVLAEAFF.

V gene TRBV3-1 (or the pseudogene TRBV3-2) combines with J gene TRBJ2-7, with 13 bases aligning to TRBD2. V dropped 4 bases and J dropped 4; count of bases not matched to a gene: 1. The CDR3 loop spans 14 amino acids. Germline V gene data show CDR1 as LGHDT and CDR2 as YNNKEL (reference sequence). CDR3 coding DNA: TGTGCCAGCAGCCGGACTAGCGGGAGTTACGAGCAGTACTTC. The encoded protein is CASSRTSGSYEQYF.

Only a few counts were recorded for this clone. The CDR3 bases are TGTGCCAGCAGTGAACGCCCCGGGATCAATGAGCAGTTCTTC. The encoded protein is CASSERPGINEQFF. The chain recombines TRBV6-4 with TRBJ2-1, with TRBD2 as a possible D gene (5 bases). The V end lost 3 bases, the J end lost 6 bases, and 12 bases lay between the germline ends. In germline, CDR1 is MRHNA, CDR2 SNTAGT. The CDR3 is 14 amino acids.

The chain is built from TRBV12-5 and TRBJ2-1, with 10 positions matching TRBD2. The junction had 5 bases not matched to a gene; V was cut back by 0 bases and J by 0 bases. Germline V gene sequence: CDR1 LGHNT, CDR2 FRNRAP. This CDR3 has 18 residues. The CDR3 loop is CASGLVELAGSSYNEQFF. The CDR3 DNA is TGTGCTAGTGGTTTGGTTGAACTAGCGGGGAGCTCCTACAATGAGCAGTTCTTC.

The chain links TRBV7-2 to TRBJ2-5; 8 positions agree with TRBD2. The germline CDR1 and CDR2 sequences are SGHTA and FQGNSA. J gave up 3 bases and V 5 bases, and 5 bases lay outside the gene matches. The CDR3 loop spans 14 amino acids. As DNA, the CDR3 is TGTGCCAGCAGCCGTGGCGGGGGGAAAGAGACCCAGTACTTC. Protein: CASSRGGGKETQYF. Using reference TRBV7-2 and TRBJ2-5 for the parts outside the CDR3, the full variable domain is GAGVSQSPSNKVTEKGKDVELRCDPISGHTALYWYRQSLGQGLEFLIYFQGNSAPDKSGLPSDRFSAERTGGSVSTLTIQRTQQEDSAVYLCASSRGGGKETQYFGPGTRLLVL.

The chain couples TRBV7-6 to TRBJ2-5, with D possibly being TRBD2 (7 bases). The germline V and J ends were trimmed by 3 bases and 4 bases, with 18 bases remaining between them. The CDR3 extends over 16 amino acids. Germline assignment: CDR1 SGHVS and CDR2 FNYEAQ. This CDR3 is CASSLNTRRGGETQYF. The CDR3, as DNA: TGTGCCAGCAGCTTGAATACGCGGAGGGGGGGAGAGACCCAGTACTTC.

This chain joins TRBV11-1 and TRBJ2-7; the D gene is possibly TRBD2 (6 bases). Trimming took 5 bases from V and 2 from J, leaving 16 bases between them. CDR1 and CDR2 from the germline V gene are SGHAT and FQDESV (reference sequence). This CDR3 is 15 amino acids long. The CDR3, as DNA: TGTGCCAGCAGCCCCCGGGACTTAGAAGCCTACGAGCAGTACTTC. It translates to CASSPRDLEAYEQYF.

This chain joins TRBV9 and TRBJ2-7; TRBD2 agrees at 8 bases. CDR3 length: 15 amino acids. Germline CDR1 and CDR2: SGDLS and YYNGEE. Trimming removed 3 bases from V and 0 bases from J; junction bases left unmatched: 5. CDR3 sequence reads: CASSATGTSSYEQYF. CDR3 coding DNA: TGTGCCAGCAGCGCAACCGGGACTAGCTCCTACGAGCAGTACTTC.